The 12 T cell receptor beta chains below come from one sample, sequenced in a study of cytomegalovirus exposure and HLA in healthy donors. Some clones are missing from TCRdb's copy, which holds only in-frame ones; the method was immunoSEQ multiplex PCR. The profile shows tens of thousands of clones, around 94% of them singletons. Sequencing was carried out using PBMCs. Receptors were obtained from a man in his late teens or twenties in good health and CMV-seronegative.

The gene calls are TRBV5-1 and TRBJ2-2; 7 bases line up with TRBD1. Per germline, CDR1 SGHRS and CDR2 YFSETQ. Trimming cost V 3 bases and J 3 bases; bases outside gene matches: 2. This CDR3 has 14 amino acids. As DNA, the CDR3 is TGCGCCAGCAGCTCAACAGGGGACACCGGGGAGCTGTTTTTT. Protein: CASSSTGDTGELFF.

The chain carries TRBV5-1 and TRBJ1-1, with no clear D. Germline CDR1 and CDR2: SGHRS and YFSETQ. CDR3 size: 15 residues. Trimming removed 3 bases from V and 1 base from J, with 13 bases in between. The CDR3 bases are TGCGCCAGCAGCTCCGATGCGGGATCGAACACTGAAGCTTTCTTT. It codes for CASSSDAGSNTEAFF. The variable domain in full, with the rest retrieved from reference TRBV5-1 and TRBJ1-1, is KAGVTQTPRYLIKTRGQQVTLSCSPISGHRSVSWYQQTPGQGLQFLFEYFSETQRNKGNFPGRFSGRQFSNSRSEMNVSTLELGDSALYLCASSSDAGSNTEAFFGQGTRLTVV.

The rearrangement uses TRBV27 and TRBJ2-3; 12 nucleotides align to TRBD2. Germline V gene sequence: CDR1 MNHEY, CDR2 SMNVEV (reference sequence). The CDR3 is made up of 14 amino acids. With V trimmed by 6 bases and J by 5 bases, 3 bases remained unmatched. CDR3 region: CASSRLAGVDTQYF. CDR3 DNA: TGTGCCAGCAGCCGACTAGCGGGAGTAGATACGCAGTATTTT.

The rearrangement links TRBV18 to TRBJ1-5, with D possibly matching TRBD1 (5 bases). Per the germline V gene, CDR1 is KGHSH and CDR2 is LQKENI. The CDR3 extends over 15 amino acids. The V end lost 2 bases, the J end lost 0 bases, and 8 bases lay between the germline ends. The CDR3 nucleotides are TGTGCCAGCTCACCAAAGGGGAATAGCAATCAGCCCCAGCATTTT. Protein: CASSPKGNSNQPQHF.

This clone has only one observation. For the CDR3, the DNA is TGTGCCAGCAGTACCGCGTCGACAGGGGGCGGCTACGAGCAGTACTTC. Its translation is CASSTASTGGGYEQYF. The chain employs TRBV28 and TRBJ2-7; 10 positions match TRBD1. The V gene's germline CDR1 is MDHEN and CDR2 SYDVKM. The CDR3 has 16 amino acids. J was trimmed by 3 bases and V by 5 bases; bases with no gene match: 10.

The count of this clone is one. The J gene is TRBJ2-3, the V gene TRBV15; a weak D match, TRBD2 (6 bases). This CDR3 has 14 residues. Trimming took 1 base from V and 4 from J, leaving 9 bases between them. The V gene's germline CDR1 is LNHNV and CDR2 YYDKDF (reference sequence). CDR3 bases: TGTGCCACCAGCAGAGCGGGAGCGGCAGATACGCAGTATTTT. Residues: CATSRAGAADTQYF.

The V gene is TRBV30, the J gene TRBJ2-7; tentatively, D is TRBD1 (6 bases). CDR1 GTSNPN and CDR2 SVGIG come from the germline V gene (reference sequence). Between the trimmed V and J ends, which lost 5 bases and 2 bases, there was a span of 10 bases. The CDR3 covers 12 residues. The CDR3 spells CAWRDIAYEQYF. CDR3 coding DNA: TGTGCCTGGCGGGACATTGCCTACGAGCAGTACTTC.

The rearrangement joins TRBV7-8 to TRBJ2-1; D not resolved. Germline V gives CDR1 SGHVS, CDR2 FQNEAQ. The CDR3 is made up of 14 amino acids. Deletions cut 3 bases from V and 7 bases from J, with 13 bases between. As DNA, the CDR3 is TGTGCCAGCAGCTTGACCGGGTATAGAAATGAGCAGTTCTTC. Its protein product is CASSLTGYRNEQFF. Filled out from reference TRBV7-8 and TRBJ2-1, the complete variable domain reads GAGVSQSPRYKVAKRGQDVALRCDPISGHVSLFWYQQALGQGPEFLTYFQNEAQLDKSGLPSDRFFAERPEGSVSTLKIQRTQQEDSAVYLCASSLTGYRNEQFFGPGTRLTVL.

This rearrangement joins TRBV27 to TRBJ2-1; 11 bases match TRBD2. V dropped 8 bases and J dropped 5; count of bases not matched to a gene: 5. This CDR3 region has 14 residues. The V gene's germline CDR1 is MNHEY and CDR2 SMNVEV (reference sequence). CDR3 DNA: TGTGCCAGCTGGGGACTAGCGGTCAACAATGAGCAGTTCTTC. Amino acids: CASWGLAVNNEQFF.

V usage is TRBV6-5 and J usage is TRBJ2-2; unclear D gene. Germline values: CDR1 MNHEY, CDR2 SVGAGI. The CDR3 length is 14 residues. V lost 6 bases to trimming and J lost 6 bases, with 14 bases between them. CDR3 DNA sequence: TGTGCCAGCAGGGCCAGTCAGGTATCCGGGGAGCTGTTTTTT. Protein sequence: CASRASQVSGELFF.

This chain links TRBV2 with TRBJ1-6; the match to TRBD1 covers 9 bases. Trimming removed 11 bases from V and 9 bases from J; junction bases left unmatched: 5. The CDR3 is made up of 12 amino acids. The germline V gene encodes CDR1 SNHLY and CDR2 FYNNEI. CDR3 coding DNA: TGTGCCGGACAGGGGACAGGTTCACCCCTCCACTTT. Protein: CAGQGTGSPLHF.

In nucleotides, the CDR3 is TGTGCCAGCAGCGCCCGGACAGGGGCGGGCTACACCTTC. Translation: CASSARTGAGYTF. J is TRBJ1-2 and V is TRBV7-2; TRBD1 agrees at 9 bases. Losses at the gene ends were 5 bases for V and 8 bases for J; bases not matched to a gene: 6. Germline V CDR1 and CDR2: SGHTA, FQGNSA. The CDR3 has 13 amino acids.